What follows are 11 T cell receptor beta chains derived from one specimen sequenced in a study of blood T cell repertoires in COVID-19. This table comes from immunoSEQ multiplex PCR, and its TCRdb copy is limited to in-frame clones, with some not included. Of approximately 150,000 clones in the sample, approximately 84% are singletons; the top ten hold about 18%. Sequenced input: peripheral blood. These receptors were collected from a woman aged 80 or older with acute or convalescent COVID-19.

Regarding this clone: This CDR3 is also generated by other DNA sequences in the sample. This chain joins TRBV5-1 and TRBJ1-1; a possible D gene is TRBD1 (6 bases). The V end lost 0 bases, the J end lost 2 bases, and 8 bases lay between the germline ends. Germline V gives CDR1 SGHRS, CDR2 YFSETQ. The CDR3 length is 14 residues. For the CDR3, the DNA is TGCGCCAGCAGCTTGGCTGGGGGCAACACTGAAGCTTTCTTT. Translated, it gives CASSLAGGNTEAFF.

V usage is TRBV27 and J usage is TRBJ1-1; D is ambiguous. Trimming stripped 1 base from V and 3 bases from J, with 6 bases between. The CDR3 is 13 residues long. Germline V gives CDR1 MNHEY, CDR2 SMNVEV (reference sequence). The CDR3 DNA sequence: TGTGCCAGCAGTTTATTCAGGCACACTGAAGCTTTCTTT. It specifies CASSLFRHTEAFF.

The rearrangement joins TRBV11-2 to TRBJ2-7, with 8 positions matching TRBD1. Germline CDR1 reads SGHAT; CDR2 reads FQNNGV. The CDR3 contains 14 residues. The trim removed 2 bases at V and 3 bases at J, leaving 3 bases unmatched. CDR3 in amino acids: CASSLTGGGYEQYF. In nucleotides, the CDR3 is TGTGCCAGCAGCTTAACAGGGGGAGGCTACGAGCAGTACTTC.

This sequence joins TRBV2 and TRBJ1-1; tentative D call: TRBD1 (5 bases). The V end was cut by 6 bases, the J end by 1 base, with 15 bases between. This CDR3 has 15 residues. Per the germline V gene, CDR1 is SNHLY and CDR2 is FYNNEI. The CDR3 here is CASSRMGGANTEAFF. Here the CDR3 DNA reads TGTGCCAGCAGCCGGATGGGGGGAGCGAACACTGAAGCTTTCTTT. Drawing the rest from reference TRBV2 and TRBJ1-1, the complete variable domain is EPEVTQTPSHQVTQMGQEVILRCVPISNHLYFYWYRQILGQKVEFLVSFYNNEISEKSEIFDDQFSVERPDGSNFTLKIRSTKLEDSAMYFCASSRMGGANTEAFFGQGTRLTVV.

V usage is TRBV7-9 and J usage is TRBJ1-3; a possible D gene is TRBD1 (5 bases). Looked up from germline, CDR1 is SEHNR and CDR2 is FQNEAQ (reference sequence). V shed 9 bases and J shed 2 bases, with 14 bases lying between them. The CDR3 spans 14 residues. CDR3: CASGRDSAGNTIYF. CDR3 DNA: TGTGCCAGTGGACGGGACTCGGCTGGAAACACCATATATTTT.

The chain carries TRBV5-5 and TRBJ2-1, with 7 bases aligning to TRBD1. Germline V gene sequence: CDR1 SGHKS, CDR2 YYEKEE (reference sequence). This CDR3 has 13 residues. The V gene end was trimmed by 4 bases and the J gene end by 6 bases; junction bases not matched to a gene: 4. The CDR3 loop reads CASSPDRSNEQFF. The CDR3 DNA is TGTGCCAGCAGCCCGGACAGGTCCAATGAGCAGTTCTTC.

J is TRBJ2-7 and V is TRBV2; maybe TRBD2 (6 bases). CDR1 SNHLY and CDR2 FYNNEI come from the germline V gene. The CDR3 consists of 16 residues. Trimming removed 6 bases at V and 0 bases at J, with 18 bases between. The CDR3 loop reads CASSPHSGTSSYEQYF. The CDR3, as DNA: TGTGCCAGCAGCCCTCATAGCGGCACGAGCTCCTACGAGCAGTACTTC.

The chain recombines TRBV9 with TRBJ2-1; D might be TRBD2 (6 bases). The V gene lost 0 bases and the J gene lost 10 bases, with 20 bases spanning the gap. CDR1 and CDR2 (germline): SGDLS, YYNGEE. This CDR3 contains 16 residues. The CDR3 here is CASSVAGRGGFPEQFF. CDR3 sequence (DNA): TGTGCCAGCAGCGTAGCCGGGCGGGGCGGCTTTCCCGAGCAGTTCTTC.

The chain links TRBV5-1 to TRBJ1-6, with D maybe TRBD1 (6 bases). Trimming stripped 0 bases from V and 7 bases from J, with 11 bases between. The CDR3 has 15 residues. The germline gives CDR1 SGHRS, CDR2 YFSETQ. CDR3 amino acids: CASSLEQGWNSPLHF. The CDR3 DNA reads as TGCGCCAGCAGCTTGGAACAGGGATGGAATTCACCCCTCCACTTT.

The V and J genes are TRBV7-2 and TRBJ1-2; D ambiguous. With 2 bases removed from V and 0 bases from J, the gap between germline ends came to 10 bases. The CDR3 covers 15 residues. The germline V gene has CDR1 SGHTA and CDR2 FQGNSA. The CDR3 DNA follows: TGTGCCAGCAGCTTAAACCTCATAGCTAACTATGGCTACACCTTC. It specifies CASSLNLIANYGYTF.

This rearrangement joins TRBV2 to TRBJ2-3, with 11 bases that match TRBD2. This CDR3 is built from 16 residues. V lost 0 bases to trimming and J lost 6 bases; unmatched junction nucleotides: 5. Germline CDR1 and CDR2: SNHLY and FYNNEI. The CDR3, as DNA: TGTGCCAGCAGTGAAGCGACTAGCGGGGCCCCCGATACGCAGTATTTT. Its translation is CASSEATSGAPDTQYF.